This T cell receptor (beta chain) was documented in a study of shared clonotypes between healthy human individuals (TCRdb year 2020). Regarding the research as a whole: The cohort comprised a couple of women and a few men aged 18 to 49 years. Per donor, leukapheresis produced somewhere between about 0.94 and 9.5 billion PBMCs. Per donor, three plates each were used for CD4 naive and CD4 memory, two for CD8 naive, and one for CD8 memory. Blood TCR repertoires of four to six healthy adults were deeply sequenced to estimate repertoire size and the extent of clonotype sharing between individuals. Libraries were prepared and TCR repertoires were sequenced by different laboratories using diverse techniques, in order to increase sequencing depth and limit assay-specific biases.

The paper's findings and limits, for the study overall: Incomplete sequencing was indicated by rarefaction of sorted-subset datasets, despite the large sequencing depth. Higher generation probabilities were observed for clonotypes shared by all four sorted-subset donors than for non-shared clonotypes. Because the study included a small number of donors, the genetic and exposure-history diversity represented was limited. Naive subsets generally had larger estimated clonotype richness than memory subsets. Sampling was restricted to blood, and TCR repertoires in tissues likely differ from the TCR repertoires found in blood. Across several donors, approximately 5% of naive CD4, around 3.3% of naive CD8, about 2% of memory CD4, and over 0.35% of memory CD8 clonotypes were shared. Based on pairwise subsampling, the degree of clonotype sharing among donors was expected to be affected by sequencing depth.

The donors were healthy, HIV-negative adults with no recently reported acute infections or vaccinations. Every donor was a Caucasian adult residing in Nashville, Tennessee, USA. CD4+ T cells were enriched by magnetic negative selection; naive cells were then positively selected on CD45RA, and the negative fraction formed the memory subset. Blood was obtained by leukapheresis, after which PBMCs were separated by Ficoll-Histopaque density gradient centrifugation and cryopreserved in liquid nitrogen vapor phase. Purity and quantity of every magnetically sorted T cell population were checked by analytical flow cytometry. Genomic DNA was isolated from each sorted fraction and quantified by UV absorbance on a Nanodrop 2000c. TCR CDR3 regions were amplified from genomic DNA by multiplex PCR using the deep immunoSEQ assay. Extracted genomic DNA from each cell subset was spread evenly across all wells of several immunoSEQ 96-well plates, with each plate serving as a replicate. Each replicate PCR for sorted subsets received roughly 200 ng genomic DNA, equal to some 32,000 T cell genomes. The purified libraries were quantified using a Qubit 3.0 fluorometer, sized with a Bioanalyzer 2100, and then quantified again using the KAPA Library Quantification kit. Each immunoSEQ 96-well plate was sequenced on its own single-read 150-cycle Illumina NextSeq 550 flow cell. The study's own analysis went as follows. Because only junctional sequences without quality scores were contained in the immunoSEQ output, filtering matching that applied to full-length reads could not be performed. To assign V/J genes and CDR3, sequences were annotated using PyIR, a Python wrapper for IgBLAST v1.9, with IMGT germline references. Reads were removed for weak V/J assignments (E-value above 1e-6), missing CDR3, stop codons, out-of-frame junctions, or ambiguous translated residues. A V3J clonotype was defined by an identical inferred V gene, J gene, and CDR3 amino acid sequence. To compute the percentage overlap between repertoires, the number of shared unique clonotypes was divided by the size of the smaller repertoire. Richness of each repertoire was evaluated using RTK rarefaction, the Chao1 estimator, and Recon v2.1 estimates of unobserved clonotypes. Generation probabilities were computed with OLGA for all TCRbeta clonotypes obtained by the gDNA method from several donors. TCRdb obtained this table from immuneACCESS and retained in-frame rearrangements with V and J assigned. These tables miss some clones; where compared with another copy, unresolved V genes account for less than half of the shortfall, and the remainder is unexplained. V, J and clone size derive from that table, while D and trimming were established from the DNA sequence. The sample yields some 2.3 million clones; more than 85% were counted once. The ten largest make up 0.39% of the sample.

On this clone itself: The specificity of this receptor is unknown. No much larger clone exists at a distance of one base, and base qualities are not known.

Sequencing was carried out using naive CD4+ T cells from PBMCs. Sample cell subset or site, as interpreted from the label and publication: CD45RA+ positively selected. This receptor was obtained from a man younger than 35 in good health. Some clones in this sample may be carry-over from other donors' samples.

Here the CDR3 is given as CASSEGSGLAGGWSTDTQYF. The DNA is as follows: TGTGCCAGCAGTGAAGGGTCAGGACTAGCGGGAGGCTGGAGCACAGATACGCAGTATTTT. The chain uses TRBV6-4 and TRBJ2-3, and TRBD2 matches 14 of the central bases. CDR1 and CDR2 (MRHNA, SNTAGT) derive from the germline V gene. For this chain, trimming is 3 bases at the V end and 0 bases at the J end, and the number of junction bases without a gene match is 11. Its CDR3 holds 20 amino acids, cysteine through phenylalanine. Only the CDR3 part of the read is kept: 60 bases, read in frame from the first base.